The rows below give T cell receptor beta chains drawn from one sample of a study of blood T cell repertoires in COVID-19. TCRdb's table, derived via immunoSEQ multiplex PCR, lists solely in-frame clones and lacks some. The table shows some 50,000 clones, with 75% to 80% occurring only once. Sequenced material: peripheral blood. The receptors originated from a human donor with active or convalescent COVID-19. The donor label of this sample is uncertain. CDR3s include the opening cysteine and the closing phenylalanine or tryptophan. A D gene is named only where the DNA matches it firmly. Clone size is given for some rows only: seen once, a few or many times, or a class if the clone is expanded.

j_gene,d_gene,v_gene,abundance,CDR3aa,CDR3nt
TRBJ1-5,NA,TRBV2,NA,CASHGQLNQPQHF,TGTGCCAGCCACGGACAATTAAATCAGCCCCAGCATTTT
TRBJ2-1,TRBD2,TRBV5-4,NA,CASSLPSGGGTYNEQFF,TGTGCCAGCAGCTTGCCTAGCGGGGGGGGGACCTACAATGAGCAGTTCTTC
TRBJ2-3,NA,TRBV3-1/TRBV3-2,NA,CASSQSGLSTDTQYF,TGTGCCAGCAGCCAAAGCGGCCTTAGCACAGATACGCAGTATTTT
TRBJ2-7,TRBD1,TRBV7-2,NA,CASRSGQGAYEQYF,TGTGCCAGCAGGTCAGGACAGGGTGCCTACGAGCAGTACTTC
TRBJ1-5,TRBD1,TRBV30,NA,CAWSPTGVAPQHF,TGTGCCTGGAGCCCGACAGGGGTAGCGCCCCAGCATTTT
TRBJ1-4,NA,TRBV10-3,NA,CAISEQTAQTGKLFF,TGTGCCATCAGTGAGCAAACGGCCCAAACGGGAAAACTGTTTTTT
TRBJ1-4,NA,TRBV5-5,NA,CASSLGQINEKLFF,TGTGCCAGCAGCTTGGGACAGATTAATGAAAAACTGTTTTTT
TRBJ2-3,TRBD2,TRBV4-3,NA,CASSQDWSGSGGTDTQYF,TGCGCCAGCAGCCAAGATTGGAGCGGGAGCGGGGGCACAGATACGCAGTATTTT
TRBJ1-1,TRBD1,TRBV24-1,NA,CATTRTGGAGTEAFF,TGTGCCACCACCAGAACAGGGGGCGCGGGCACTGAAGCTTTCTTT
TRBJ2-7,NA,TRBV7-6,few,CASSLGGFDYEQYF,TGTGCCAGCAGTTTAGGCGGTTTTGACTACGAGCAGTACTTC
TRBJ2-1,TRBD2,TRBV7-3,NA,CASSRGAGGAYNEQFF,TGTGCCAGCAGCCGAGGTGCGGGAGGGGCCTACAATGAGCAGTTCTTC
TRBJ1-5,NA,TRBV20-1,NA,CSASPQGSLQPQHF,TGCAGTGCTAGTCCTCAGGGTTCCCTTCAGCCCCAGCATTTT
TRBJ1-4,NA,TRBV5-1,NA,CASTTDLRGKLFF,TGCGCCAGCACCACGGACCTCCGAGGGAAACTGTTTTTT
TRBJ1-2,TRBD1,TRBV5-1,NA,CASSPDRRQWYTF,TGCGCCAGCAGCCCGGACAGGCGCCAATGGTACACCTTC
TRBJ2-1,NA,TRBV6-1,NA,CASSEEAIQGNEQFF,TGTGCCAGCAGTGAAGAGGCTATCCAGGGCAATGAGCAGTTCTTC
TRBJ1-1,TRBD1,TRBV11-2,NA,CASSQDRGTEAFF,TGTGCCAGCAGCCAGGACAGGGGAACGGAAGCTTTCTTT
TRBJ2-3,NA,TRBV3-1/TRBV3-2,NA,CASSQDWRSTDTQYF,TGTGCCAGCAGCCAAGATTGGAGAAGCACAGATACGCAGTATTTT
TRBJ2-1,NA,TRBV2,NA,CASSGSGAYNEQFF,TGTGCCAGCAGCGGTAGCGGAGCATACAATGAGCAGTTCTTC
TRBJ1-1,TRBD1,TRBV7-9,NA,CASRTGAGNTEAFF,TGTGCCAGCAGGACAGGGGCCGGGAACACTGAAGCTTTCTTT
TRBJ2-7,NA,TRBV14,few,CASSQGWLTRVPYEQYF,TGTGCCAGCAGCCAAGGGTGGTTGACCAGGGTGCCCTACGAGCAGTACTTC
TRBJ2-5,NA,TRBV7-9,NA,CASSLGQGETQYF,TGTGCCAGCAGCTTAGGGCAGGGAGAGACCCAGTACTTC
TRBJ1-1,NA,TRBV6-5,NA,CATADTYTEAFF,TGTGCCACCGCGGACACTTACACTGAAGCTTTCTTT
TRBJ2-2,TRBD1,TRBV7-9,NA,CASMDRPTGELFF,TGTGCCAGCATGGACAGGCCCACCGGGGAGCTGTTTTTT
TRBJ2-7,NA,TRBV29-1,NA,CSVEGGQHEQYF,TGCAGCGTTGAAGGAGGACAACACGAGCAGTACTTC
TRBJ2-7,TRBD2,TRBV2,few,CASSTPRLAGGVEQYF,TGTGCCAGCAGTACCCCCCGGCTAGCGGGAGGTGTCGAGCAGTACTTC
TRBJ2-7,TRBD1,TRBV13,NA,CASSWDRVSDEQYF,TGTGCCAGCAGCTGGGACAGGGTTTCAGACGAGCAGTACTTC
TRBJ2-7,NA,TRBV28,NA,CASSSTSSGRGQYF,TGTGCCAGCAGCTCAACTAGCTCGGGTCGCGGGCAGTACTTC
TRBJ1-5,NA,TRBV19,few,CASRRDFNQPQHF,TGTGCCAGTAGACGGGACTTCAATCAGCCCCAGCATTTT
TRBJ1-4,NA,TRBV6-5,NA,CASSYSGGNEKLFF,TGTGCCAGCAGTTACTCTGGGGGGAATGAAAAACTGTTTTTT
TRBJ2-1,NA,TRBV9,NA,CASSVVLVGDEQFF,TGTGCCAGCAGCGTAGTTCTAGTCGGGGATGAGCAGTTCTTC
TRBJ1-2,TRBD1,TRBV20-1,NA,CSAIPGGGYTF,TGCAGTGCTATCCCAGGGGGCGGCTACACCTTC
TRBJ2-5,TRBD1,TRBV20-1,NA,CSASLAGGRETQYF,TGCAGTGCTAGTTTGGCAGGGGGCCGGGAGACCCAGTACTTC
TRBJ2-1,NA,TRBV27,NA,CASSLRGTPSSSQFF,TGTGCCAGCAGTTTAAGGGGGACACCCTCCTCATCCCAGTTCTTC
TRBJ2-7,NA,TRBV29-1,NA,CSVVEAHNTYEQYF,TGCAGCGTTGTGGAAGCGCACAATACCTACGAGCAGTACTTC
TRBJ2-1,TRBD2,TRBV18,NA,CASSPQPQAGGMSGEQFF,TGTGCCAGCTCACCCCAGCCCCAAGCGGGAGGGATGAGTGGTGAGCAGTTCTTC
TRBJ2-6,NA,TRBV7-9,NA,CASSPDSRGGANVLTF,TGTGCCAGCAGCCCGGACAGTCGGGGAGGGGCCAACGTCCTGACTTTC
TRBJ2-1,TRBD1,TRBV24-1,once,CATSDELTGNNEQFF,TGTGCCACCAGTGATGAGTTGACAGGGAATAATGAGCAGTTCTTC
TRBJ2-1,TRBD2,TRBV11-1,NA,CASSLGRATSGRQFF,TGTGCCAGCAGCTTAGGGCGGGCGACTAGCGGGAGGCAGTTCTTC
TRBJ1-3,TRBD1,TRBV2,medium-sized,CASSPGQGSGNTIYF,TGTGCCAGCAGTCCAGGACAGGGCTCTGGAAACACCATATATTTT
TRBJ1-1,NA,TRBV29-1,NA,CSVEDWGRMNTEAFF,TGCAGCGTTGAAGATTGGGGCAGAATGAACACTGAAGCTTTCTTT
TRBJ2-1,TRBD2,TRBV5-5,NA,CASSLPAGVQFF,TGTGCCAGCAGCTTACCAGCGGGAGTTCAGTTCTTC
TRBJ1-6,NA,TRBV6-5,NA,CASTTPGGSPLHF,TGTGCCAGCACTACACCTGGAGGTTCACCCCTCCACTTT
TRBJ1-5,NA,TRBV3-1/TRBV3-2,NA,CASSQGGLGVKPQHF,TGTGCCAGCAGCCAAGGAGGTTTGGGAGTCAAGCCCCAGCATTTT
TRBJ1-5,TRBD1,TRBV5-6,NA,CASSLGAGGYQPQHF,TGTGCCAGCAGCTTGGGTGCAGGGGGCTATCAGCCCCAGCATTTT
TRBJ2-5,NA,TRBV7-2,few,CASSLSLRQETQYF,TGTGCCAGCAGCTTATCGTTGCGGCAAGAGACCCAGTACTTC
TRBJ1-2,TRBD1,TRBV28,NA,CASSLGTGRTGYTF,TGTGCCAGCAGTTTGGGGACAGGGAGAACGGGCTACACCTTC
TRBJ1-1,TRBD1,TRBV7-6,NA,CASSLNRGTEAFF,TGTGCCAGCAGCTTAAACAGGGGCACTGAAGCTTTCTTT